This T cell receptor beta chain was recovered during a study of control samples from healthy donors and cancer patients. Assay: immunoSEQ multiplex PCR; the TCRdb copy retains only in-frame clones and omits some. Of 100,000 to 150,000 clones in the sample, over 75% were seen once. CDR3 length: 17 residues. The germline V gene has CDR1 MGHRA and CDR2 YSYEKL. V lost 4 bases, J lost 6 bases, and 13 bases stayed unmatched. The V call is TRBV4-1, the J call TRBJ2-1, with TRBD2 matching over 9 bases. Specimen: blood. This TCR derives from a man in his forties or fifties in good health. The CDR3 DNA reads TGCGCCAGCAGCCCAGGGGGAGCAGCGGGGGGCGTCAATGAGCAGTTCTTC. Its translation is CASSPGGAAGGVNEQFF.